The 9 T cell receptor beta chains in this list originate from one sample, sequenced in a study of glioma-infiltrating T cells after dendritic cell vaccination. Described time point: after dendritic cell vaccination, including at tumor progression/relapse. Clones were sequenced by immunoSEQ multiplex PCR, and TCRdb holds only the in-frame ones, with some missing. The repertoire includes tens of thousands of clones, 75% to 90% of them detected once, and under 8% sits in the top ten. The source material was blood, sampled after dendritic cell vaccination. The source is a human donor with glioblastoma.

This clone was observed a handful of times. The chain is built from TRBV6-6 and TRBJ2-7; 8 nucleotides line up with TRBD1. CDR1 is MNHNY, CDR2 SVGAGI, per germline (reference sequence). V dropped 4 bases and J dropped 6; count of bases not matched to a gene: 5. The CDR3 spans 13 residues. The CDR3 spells CASSSDRGLEQYF. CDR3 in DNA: TGTGCCAGCAGTTCCGACAGGGGCCTCGAGCAGTACTTC.

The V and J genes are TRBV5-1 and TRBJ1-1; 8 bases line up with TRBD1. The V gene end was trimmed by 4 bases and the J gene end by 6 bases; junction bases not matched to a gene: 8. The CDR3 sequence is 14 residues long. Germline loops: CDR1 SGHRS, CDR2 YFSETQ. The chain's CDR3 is CASSARTGRAEAFF. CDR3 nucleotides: TGCGCCAGCAGCGCACGGACAGGGCGGGCTGAAGCTTTCTTT.

The CDR3, as DNA: TGTGCCAGCAGCTTCAGTGTTGGGGGGGAGCAGTACTTC. Translated, it gives CASSFSVGGEQYF. The chain links TRBV7-9 to TRBJ2-7; maybe TRBD2 (6 bases). The V gene lost 3 bases and the J gene lost 7 bases, with 13 bases spanning the gap. The CDR3 runs to 13 residues. The V gene's germline CDR1 is SEHNR and CDR2 FQNEAQ (reference sequence).

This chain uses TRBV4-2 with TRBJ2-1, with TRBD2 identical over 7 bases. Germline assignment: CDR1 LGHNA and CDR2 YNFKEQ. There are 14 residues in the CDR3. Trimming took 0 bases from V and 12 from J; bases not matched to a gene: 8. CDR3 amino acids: CASSQETPGGRQFF. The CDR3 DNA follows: TGTGCCAGCAGCCAAGAAACTCCCGGGGGGAGGCAGTTCTTC.

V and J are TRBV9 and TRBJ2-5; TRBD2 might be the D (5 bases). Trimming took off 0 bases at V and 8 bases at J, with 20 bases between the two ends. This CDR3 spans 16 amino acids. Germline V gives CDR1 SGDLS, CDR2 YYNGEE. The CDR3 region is CASSVEAEGTQETQYF. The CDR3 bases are TGTGCCAGCAGCGTAGAGGCAGAGGGCACTCAGGAAACCCAGTACTTC.

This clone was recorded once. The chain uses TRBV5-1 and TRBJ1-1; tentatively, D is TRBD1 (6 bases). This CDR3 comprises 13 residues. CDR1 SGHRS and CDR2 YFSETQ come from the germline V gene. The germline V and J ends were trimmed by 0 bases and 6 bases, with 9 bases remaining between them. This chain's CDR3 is CASSLGRQAEAFF. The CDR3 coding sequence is TGCGCCAGCAGCTTGGGGCGACAGGCTGAAGCTTTCTTT. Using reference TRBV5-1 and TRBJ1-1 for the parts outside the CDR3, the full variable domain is KAGVTQTPRYLIKTRGQQVTLSCSPISGHRSVSWYQQTPGQGLQFLFEYFSETQRNKGNFPGRFSGRQFSNSRSEMNVSTLELGDSALYLCASSLGRQAEAFFGQGTRLTVV.

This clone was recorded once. CDR3 DNA sequence: TGCGCCAGCAGCTTGGGACAGGCTGAAAAACTGTTTTTT. It codes for CASSLGQAEKLFF. The rearrangement links TRBV5-1 to TRBJ1-4; tentatively, D is TRBD1 (6 bases). Trimming pared 0 bases from V and 7 bases from J, leaving 7 bases between. CDR3 length: 13 amino acids. Germline V gives CDR1 SGHRS, CDR2 YFSETQ.

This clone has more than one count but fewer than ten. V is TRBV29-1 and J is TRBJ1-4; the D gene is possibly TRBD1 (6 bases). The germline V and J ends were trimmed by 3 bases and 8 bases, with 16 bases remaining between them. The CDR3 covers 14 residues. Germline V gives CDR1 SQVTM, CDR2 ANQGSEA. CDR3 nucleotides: TGCAGCGTTGAGAGTCCAGGGGATGGAGAAAAACTGTTTTTT. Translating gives CSVESPGDGEKLFF. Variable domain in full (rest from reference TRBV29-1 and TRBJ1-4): SAVISQKPSRDICQRGTSLTIQCQVDSQVTMMFWYRQQPGQSLTLIATANQGSEATYESGFVIDKFPISRPNLTFSTLTVSNMSPEDSSIYLCSVESPGDGEKLFFGSGTQLSVL.

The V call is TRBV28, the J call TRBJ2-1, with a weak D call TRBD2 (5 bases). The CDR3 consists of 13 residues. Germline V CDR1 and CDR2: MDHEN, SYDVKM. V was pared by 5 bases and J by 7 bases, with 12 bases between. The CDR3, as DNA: TGTGCCAGCAGTCCCACTCGGGAAAATGAGCAGTTCTTC. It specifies CASSPTRENEQFF.